These T cell receptor beta chains were read from a single sample in a study of T cells in Graves' hyperthyroidism and ophthalmopathy. TCRdb re-derived calls from the multiplex PCR reads in MiXCR, one entry per CDR3 protein. The data show under 300,000 distinct CDR3 sequences, approximately 21% seen once. Input material: blood. The receptors were sampled from a man aged 25-40 years with Graves' ophthalmopathy. CDR3s include the opening cysteine and the closing phenylalanine or tryptophan. Fields, in order: J gene, D gene, clone size, V gene, CDR3 protein, CDR3 DNA. A D gene is named only where the DNA matches it firmly. The size of a clone is reported for some rows only, either as once, few or many, or as a class for expanded clones.

>TRBJ2-3|TRBD2|NA|TRBV7-9
CATGTSGFTDTQYF
TGTGCCACCGGGACTAGCGGGTTCACAGATACGCAGTATTTT
>TRBJ2-2|NA|NA|TRBV4-1
CASSQEGSGELFF
TGCGCCAGCAGCCAAGAAGGGAGCGGGGAGCTGTTTTTT
>TRBJ1-3|NA|few|TRBV19
CASSITSSGNTIYF
TGTGCCAGTAGTATTACCTCCTCTGGAAACACCATATATTTT
>TRBJ1-3|NA|few|TRBV18
CASLNENSGNTIYF
TGTGCCAGTCTAAACGAGAACTCTGGAAACACCATATATTTT
>TRBJ2-7|NA|NA|TRBV20-1
CSAYLISEQYF
TGCAGTGCCTACCTCATTAGCGAACAGTACTTC
>TRBJ2-1|TRBD1|NA|TRBV7-3
CASSLPGTGRYEQFF
TGTGCCAGCAGCTTACCGGGGACAGGGCGCTATGAGCAGTTCTTC
>TRBJ2-7|TRBD2|few|TRBV19
CASSGERGGTYEQYF
TGTGCCAGTAGCGGAGAGCGCGGGGGAACCTACGAGCAGTACTTC
>TRBJ1-4|NA|many|TRBV5-1
CASSYSGAATNEKLFF
TGCGCCAGCAGTTATAGCGGGGCTGCAACTAATGAAAAACTGTTTTTT
>TRBJ2-5|TRBD2|many|TRBV3-1
CATRAGGRASETQYF
TGTGCCACCAGGGCTGGCGGGAGGGCCTCAGAGACCCAGTACTTC
>TRBJ2-1|NA|NA|TRBV5-1
CASSFSGQGHQFF
TGCGCCAGCAGCTTTAGCGGTCAGGGCCATCAGTTCTTC
>TRBJ1-5|NA|NA|TRBV27
CASSPLQGPQHF
TGTGCCAGCAGTCCCCTTCAGGGGCCCCAGCATTTT
>TRBJ2-1|TRBD2|many|TRBV3-1
CASSQGSSGASNEQFF
TGTGCCAGCAGCCAAGGGTCTAGCGGGGCTTCTAATGAGCAGTTCTTC
>TRBJ1-5|NA|NA|TRBV30
CAWSRTGSSNQPQHF
TGTGCCTGGAGCCGAACAGGGTCTAGCAATCAGCCCCAGCATTTT